This T cell receptor (beta chain) was identified in a study of CD8 T cells in Susac syndrome. RNA, at about 0.45 to 1 ug, was reverse transcribed with random hexamers. TCRdb reprocessed the immunoSEQ multiplex PCR reads with MiXCR, giving one entry per CDR3 protein. Here the sample spans about 240,000 distinct CDR3 sequences, almost 97% being singletons. CDR1 is SGHNT, CDR2 YYREEE, per germline (reference sequence). V gave up 3 bases and J gave up 8 bases; unmatched junction bases: 5. The CDR3 runs 15 residues. Sequences were obtained from CD4+ T cells from PBMCs. The receptor was derived from a human donor with Susac syndrome. The rearrangement links TRBV5-4 to TRBJ2-4, with 13 bases fitting TRBD2. CDR3 protein: CASSWGLAGSDIQYF. The CDR3 bases are TGTGCCAGCAGCTGGGGACTAGCGGGAAGCGACATTCAGTACTTC.